Listed below are T cell receptor beta chains from one sample, sequenced in a study of molecular identifiers for immune sequencing clone quantification. TCRdb processed the PCR reads anew with MiXCR; each CDR3 protein has one entry. This table holds about 97,000 distinct CDR3 sequences, 20% to 25% found once. The specimen was naive CD8+ T cells from blood, with Jurkat cell RNA spiked in. Receptors originate from a human donor in good health. Some libraries in this study had Jurkat cell RNA spiked in. CDR3s include the opening cysteine and the closing phenylalanine or tryptophan. Each record gives: J gene, clone size, V gene, D gene, CDR3 DNA, CDR3 protein. D genes are given only for firm matches. Clone size is given for some rows only: seen once, a few or many times, or a class if the clone is expanded.

TRBJ2-1,few,TRBV6-5,NA,TGTGCCACCGGAGCGGATGAGCAGTTCTTC,CATGADEQFF
TRBJ2-1,once,TRBV4-3,TRBD1,TGCGCCAGCAGCCGAGATTCGACAGGGGGCTACAATGAGCAGTTCTTC,CASSRDSTGGYNEQFF
TRBJ1-5,NA,TRBV4-2,NA,TGTGCCAGCAGCCAGGCCCGGGACGGGACCGTCGGCAATCAGTCCCAGCATTTT,CASSQARDGTVGNQSQHF
TRBJ2-1,many,TRBV4-3,NA,TGCGCCAGCAGCCAAGGACGATATGGCGGTGAGCAGTTCTTC,CASSQGRYGGEQFF
TRBJ2-7,many,TRBV29-1,NA,TGCAGCGTTGAAGATCCCGGCCAGTCGAGCTCCTACGAGCAGTACTTC,CSVEDPGQSSSYEQYF
TRBJ2-1,NA,TRBV28,NA,TGTGCCAGCACCTCCCTATATAGGACAGTAAGTCTGAAGCAGTTCTTC,CASTSLYRTVSLKQFF
TRBJ1-5,NA,TRBV20-1,TRBD1,TGCAGTGCTAGGGACGGACAGGGGATACTGCCCCAGCATTTT,CSARDGQGILPQHF
TRBJ1-2,few,TRBV5-1,NA,TGCGCCAGCAGCTTTGGTCAAGCTAACTATGGCTACACCTTC,CASSFGQANYGYTF
TRBJ1-6,many,TRBV5-5,NA,TGTGCCAGCAGCTTGGGGCAGAATAATTCACCCCTCCACTTT,CASSLGQNNSPLHF
TRBJ2-7,NA,TRBV20-1,TRBD2,TGCAGTGCTAGAGATCCTTTGCGGGAGAGCTCCTACGAGCAGTACTTC,CSARDPLRESSYEQYF
TRBJ2-5,NA,TRBV7-2,TRBD1,TGTGCCAGCAGCTTAGTGAGGGACAGAAGTAAAGAGACCCAGTACTTC,CASSLVRDRSKETQYF
TRBJ2-1,NA,TRBV20-1,NA,TGCAGTGGCAGGGAGCCCTACAATGAGCAGTTCTTC,CSGREPYNEQFF
TRBJ2-7,few,TRBV4-3,NA,TGCGCCAGCAGCCAAGATTGGGGGGATAACGAGCAGTACTTC,CASSQDWGDNEQYF
TRBJ2-5,many,TRBV19,TRBD2,TGTGCCAGTAGTATACTAGCGGGGGGTCAAGAGACCCAGTACTTC,CASSILAGGQETQYF
TRBJ2-7,many,TRBV6-5,TRBD1,TGTGCCAGCAGTCACCAACCCGGGACAGGGGACGGGAGGGTGCCCTACGAGCAGTACTTC,CASSHQPGTGDGRVPYEQYF
TRBJ2-6,many,TRBV6-2/TRBV6-3,NA,TGTGCCAGCAGTTACGGTGTCTCTGGGGCCAACGTCCTGACTTTC,CASSYGVSGANVLTF
TRBJ2-7,NA,TRBV6-1,TRBD1,TGTGCCAGCAGTGAAGCGTTTGCAGGGGGCGTGGGATACGAGCAGTACTTC,CASSEAFAGGVGYEQYF
TRBJ2-7,NA,TRBV27,TRBD2,TGTGCCAGCAGTTACACGGCGGGGGGCTACGAGCAGTACTTC,CASSYTAGGYEQYF
TRBJ2-3,NA,TRBV29-1,NA,TGCAGCGTGTCCCTAGGTTCTAGAGATTCGCAGTATTTT,CSVSLGSRDSQYF
TRBJ1-1,few,TRBV5-6,TRBD1,TGTGCCAGCAGGATACAGGGGGCGACAGCTGAAGCTTTCTTT,CASRIQGATAEAFF
TRBJ2-2,NA,TRBV3-1,TRBD2,TGTGCCAGCAGCCGGGGACTAGCGGGGGCGAACACCGGGGAGCTGTTTTTT,CASSRGLAGANTGELFF
TRBJ1-2,NA,TRBV2,NA,TGTGCCAGCAGTGAACCGAACCTCTATGGCTACACCTTC,CASSEPNLYGYTF
TRBJ2-7,few,TRBV2,TRBD2,TGTGCCAGCAGTGACTCGAGCGGGAGTTCCTACGAGCAGTACTTC,CASSDSSGSSYEQYF
TRBJ2-5,NA,TRBV7-2,NA,TGTGCCAGCAGCTTGGGGGCGGAGGGGCAAGAGACCCAGTACTTC,CASSLGAEGQETQYF
TRBJ1-4,many,TRBV6-5,NA,TGTGCCAGCAGTTACTCCCGGGGGGGAGGAACTAATGAAAAACTGTTTTTT,CASSYSRGGGTNEKLFF
TRBJ2-7,many,TRBV30,NA,TGTGCCTGGAGCACACATTCCTACGAGCAGTACTTC,CAWSTHSYEQYF
TRBJ2-7,NA,TRBV7-9,NA,TGTGCCAGCAGCCCTTGGGGGGCCGGGGACTTAGCCTACGAGCAGTACTTC,CASSPWGAGDLAYEQYF
TRBJ2-7,many,TRBV20-1,TRBD1,TGCAGTGCTAGGGGACAGAACTCCTACGAGCAGTACTTC,CSARGQNSYEQYF
TRBJ2-3,few,TRBV6-2/TRBV6-3,TRBD2,TGTGCCAGCAACCGGGGGGGGGCCACAGATACGCAGTATTTT,CASNRGGATDTQYF
TRBJ1-1,once,TRBV11-2,NA,TGTGCCAGCAGCTTGGACACCCCTAACACTGGAGCTTTCTTT,CASSLDTPNTGAFF
TRBJ2-7,few,TRBV11-2,NA,TGTGCCAGCAGCGCGGAGTCGGATTCCTACGAGCAGTACTTC,CASSAESDSYEQYF
TRBJ1-5,NA,TRBV19,NA,TGTGCCAGTAGTATACGTCCACGGTATAGCAATCAGCCCCAGCATTTT,CASSIRPRYSNQPQHF
TRBJ1-1,many,TRBV29-1,NA,TGCAGCGGCAGGGTTCTGAACACTGAAGCTTTCTTT,CSGRVLNTEAFF
TRBJ2-1,NA,TRBV19,TRBD2,TGTGCCAGTAGTCGGGGGGAGGGGAATGAGCAGTTCTTC,CASSRGEGNEQFF
TRBJ2-7,many,TRBV7-2,TRBD2,TGTGCCAGCAGCTTGGAACGACTAGCGGGAGGGCCGTACGAGCAGTACTTC,CASSLERLAGGPYEQYF
TRBJ2-3,many,TRBV29-1,NA,TGCAGCGCCTCCGACGGGCTAGTCGTCACAGATACGCAGTATTTT,CSASDGLVVTDTQYF